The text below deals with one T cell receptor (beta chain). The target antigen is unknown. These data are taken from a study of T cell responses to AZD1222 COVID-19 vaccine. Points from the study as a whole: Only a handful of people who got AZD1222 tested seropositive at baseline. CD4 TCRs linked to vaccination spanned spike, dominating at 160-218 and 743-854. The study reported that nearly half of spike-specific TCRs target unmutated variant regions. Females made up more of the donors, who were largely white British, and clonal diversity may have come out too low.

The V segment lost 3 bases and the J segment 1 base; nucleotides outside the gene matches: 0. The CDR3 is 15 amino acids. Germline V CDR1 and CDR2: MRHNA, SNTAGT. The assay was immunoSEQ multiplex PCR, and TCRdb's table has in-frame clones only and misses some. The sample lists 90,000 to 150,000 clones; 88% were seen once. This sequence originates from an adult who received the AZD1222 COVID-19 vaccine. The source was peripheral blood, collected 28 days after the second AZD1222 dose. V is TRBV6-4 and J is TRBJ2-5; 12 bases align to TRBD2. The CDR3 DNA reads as TGTGCCAGCAGTGAACTAGCGGGGGGCCAAGAGACCCAGTACTTC. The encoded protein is CASSELAGGQETQYF.